The rows below give T cell receptor beta chains drawn from one sample of a study of CD8 T cells in ankylosing spondylitis. TCRdb ran MiXCR on the 5' RACE reads and lists one entry per CDR3 protein. The profile shows over 700,000 distinct CDR3 sequences, about 20% of them singletons. The sequenced sample consisted of blood, either unsorted or a sorted T cell fraction (not recorded which). The receptors stem from a male donor with ankylosing spondylitis. CDR3s include the opening cysteine and the closing phenylalanine or tryptophan. D genes are given only for firm matches. The size entry is marked missing in some rows and otherwise reads once, few, many or a size class.

abundance,v_gene,j_gene,d_gene,CDR3aa,CDR3nt
-,TRBV20-1,TRBJ2-2,-,CSAFDEFGGSTGELFF,TGCAGTGCCTTCGACGAATTCGGAGGAAGCACCGGGGAGCTGTTTTTT
many,TRBV4-3,TRBJ2-7,-,CASSQDPFYEQYF,TGCGCCAGCAGCCAAGATCCGTTTTACGAGCAGTACTTC
-,TRBV9,TRBJ2-3,TRBD2,CASSSGTSGRVGTDTQYF,TGTGCCAGCAGCTCCGGGACTAGCGGGAGAGTCGGCACAGATACGCAGTATTTT
-,TRBV3-1,TRBJ2-3,-,CASTRTVTSTDTQYF,TGTGCCAGCACCCGGACAGTTACTAGCACAGATACGCAGTATTTT
many,TRBV20-1,TRBJ2-1,-,CSASPPPGTEQFF,TGCAGTGCTAGTCCCCCCCCAGGGACGGAGCAGTTCTTC
-,TRBV5-6,TRBJ2-2,-,CASSLDLAGELFF,TGTGCCAGCAGCTTGGACCTTGCCGGGGAGCTGTTTTTT
-,TRBV20-1,TRBJ1-2,-,CSARQTHYGYTF,TGCAGTGCTAGACAGACCCACTATGGCTACACCTTC
many,TRBV7-9,TRBJ1-5,-,CASSLGEQPQHF,TGTGCCAGCAGCTTAGGAGAACAGCCCCAGCATTTT
few,TRBV29-1,TRBJ1-5,TRBD1,CSVSGTGVNQPQHF,TGCAGCGTCTCCGGGACAGGGGTGAATCAGCCCCAGCATTTT
-,TRBV2,TRBJ1-5,-,CASSEQGLSNQPQHF,TGTGCCAGCAGTGAACAGGGGTTAAGCAATCAGCCCCAGCATTTT
few,TRBV7-8,TRBJ2-2,-,CASPVGGGNTGELFF,TGTGCCAGCCCTGTGGGGGGCGGGAACACCGGGGAGCTGTTTTTT
-,TRBV6-1,TRBJ1-2,TRBD1,CASRHPTGGGRYGYTF,TGTGCCAGCAGACATCCGACAGGGGGCGGGAGGTATGGCTACACCTTC
many,TRBV25-1,TRBJ2-5,-,CASIFQETQYF,TGTGCCAGCATATTCCAAGAGACCCAGTACTTC
few,TRBV12-3/TRBV12-4,TRBJ2-1,-,CASSPQGHSYNEQFF,TGTGCCAGCAGTCCGCAGGGGCACTCCTACAATGAGCAGTTCTTC
many,TRBV7-2,TRBJ2-7,-,CASSLSVTYEQYF,TGTGCCAGCAGCTTAAGTGTAACATACGAGCAGTACTTC
once,TRBV18,TRBJ2-2,-,CASSAKNTGELFF,TGTGCCAGCTCGGCTAAGAACACCGGGGAGCTGTTTTTT
many,TRBV12-3/TRBV12-4,TRBJ1-1,-,CASSFQRGRNTEAFF,TGTGCCAGCAGTTTCCAGCGCGGGAGGAACACTGAAGCTTTCTTT
few,TRBV5-6,TRBJ1-2,TRBD1,CASRLVGQAPGYTF,TGTGCCAGCCGGCTGGTTGGACAGGCGCCTGGCTACACCTTC
-,TRBV7-7,TRBJ2-1,-,CASSSAGFPSSYNEQFF,TGTGCCAGCAGCTCGGCGGGATTCCCAAGCTCCTACAATGAGCAGTTCTTC
few,TRBV20-1,TRBJ2-7,-,CSARGLEGYEQYF,TGCAGTGCTAGAGGACTAGAGGGTTACGAGCAGTACTTC
few,TRBV5-1,TRBJ1-1,-,CASSFLVGENTEAFF,TGCGCCAGCAGCTTTCTGGTCGGGGAGAACACTGAAGCTTTCTTT
-,TRBV20-1,TRBJ1-1,TRBD1,CSATGTGGVNTEAFF,TGCAGTGCCACCGGGACAGGGGGCGTGAACACTGAAGCTTTCTTT
few,TRBV18,TRBJ1-1,-,CASSPSVPGNTEAFF,TGTGCCAGCTCACCGTCTGTCCCGGGTAACACTGAAGCTTTCTTT
-,TRBV21-1,TRBJ2-7,-,CASSPHYRRSDYEQYF,TGTGCCAGCAGCCCTCACTACCGGCGTTCGGACTACGAGCAGTACTTC
few,TRBV29-1,TRBJ2-1,-,CSVHSYNEQFF,TGCAGCGTCCACTCCTACAATGAGCAGTTCTTC
few,TRBV4-1,TRBJ2-3,TRBD2,CASSQDPGLAGGSDTQYF,TGCGCCAGCAGCCAAGACCCCGGGCTAGCGGGGGGGTCAGATACGCAGTATTTT
few,TRBV29-1,TRBJ2-6,-,CSVAQGSGANVLTF,TGCAGCGTTGCACAGGGATCTGGGGCCAACGTCCTGACTTTC
many,TRBV29-1,TRBJ2-1,-,CSVGAQYYNEQFF,TGCAGCGTTGGAGCCCAGTATTACAATGAGCAGTTCTTC
-,TRBV7-9,TRBJ2-5,TRBD2,CASSSRLADQETQYF,TGTGCCAGCAGCTCTCGACTAGCGGACCAAGAGACCCAGTACTTC
-,TRBV12-3/TRBV12-4,TRBJ2-2,-,CASSFSSRDTGELFF,TGTGCCAGCAGTTTTTCTTCCCGGGACACCGGGGAGCTGTTTTTT
few,TRBV14,TRBJ1-1,-,CASSQGFGASAFF,TGTGCCAGCAGCCAAGGATTCGGGGCGTCAGCTTTCTTT
few,TRBV4-1,TRBJ2-3,-,CASSQVVAGTDTQYF,TGCGCCAGCAGCCAAGTCGTAGCGGGCACAGATACGCAGTATTTT
few,TRBV5-1,TRBJ2-1,-,CASSLTLNEQFF,TGCGCCAGCAGCTTGACCCTCAATGAGCAGTTCTTC
-,TRBV6-5,TRBJ2-5,-,CASSYVVGSETQYF,TGTGCCAGCAGTTACGTGGTTGGGTCAGAGACCCAGTACTTC
-,TRBV6-5,TRBJ1-1,-,CASSYSWGTEAFF,TGTGCCAGCAGTTACTCGTGGGGGACTGAAGCTTTCTTT
-,TRBV12-3/TRBV12-4,TRBJ2-1,TRBD2,CASSLVSGYSSYNEQFF,TGTGCCAGCAGTTTAGTTAGCGGGTATAGCTCCTACAATGAGCAGTTCTTC
-,TRBV7-9,TRBJ2-2,-,CASSASTAGELFF,TGTGCCAGCAGCGCGTCGACCGCCGGGGAGCTGTTTTTT